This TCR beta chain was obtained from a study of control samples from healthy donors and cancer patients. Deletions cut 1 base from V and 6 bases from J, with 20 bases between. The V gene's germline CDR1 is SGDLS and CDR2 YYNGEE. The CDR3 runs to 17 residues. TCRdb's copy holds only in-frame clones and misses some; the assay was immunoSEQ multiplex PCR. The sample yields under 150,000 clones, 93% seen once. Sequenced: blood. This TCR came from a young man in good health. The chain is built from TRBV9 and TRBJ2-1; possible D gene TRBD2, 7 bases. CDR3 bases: TGTGCCAGCAGCGTATCTGTCAGAGGGGGGGCCGCCAATGAGCAGTTCTTC. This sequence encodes CASSVSVRGGAANEQFF.